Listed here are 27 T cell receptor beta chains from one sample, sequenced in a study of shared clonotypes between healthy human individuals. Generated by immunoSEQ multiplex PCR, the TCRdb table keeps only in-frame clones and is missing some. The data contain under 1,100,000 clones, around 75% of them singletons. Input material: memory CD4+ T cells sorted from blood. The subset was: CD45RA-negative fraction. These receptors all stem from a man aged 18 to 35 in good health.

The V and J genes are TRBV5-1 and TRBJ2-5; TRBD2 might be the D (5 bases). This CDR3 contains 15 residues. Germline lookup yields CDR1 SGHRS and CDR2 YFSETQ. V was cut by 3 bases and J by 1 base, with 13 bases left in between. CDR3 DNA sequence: TGCGCCAGCAGCTCTGCGGCTAGCCTCCAAGAGACCCAGTACTTC. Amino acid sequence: CASSSAASLQETQYF.

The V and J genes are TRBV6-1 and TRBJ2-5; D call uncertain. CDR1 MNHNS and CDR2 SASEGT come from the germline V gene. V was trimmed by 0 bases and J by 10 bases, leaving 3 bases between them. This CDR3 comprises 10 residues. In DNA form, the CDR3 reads TGTGCCAGCAGTGAAGCAGGCCAGTACTTC. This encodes CASSEAGQYF.

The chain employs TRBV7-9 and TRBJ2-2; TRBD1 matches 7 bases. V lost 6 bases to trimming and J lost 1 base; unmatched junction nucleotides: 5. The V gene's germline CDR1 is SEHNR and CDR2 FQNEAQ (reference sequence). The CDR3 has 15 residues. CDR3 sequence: CASRKDRVNTGELFF. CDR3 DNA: TGTGCCAGCAGAAAAGACAGGGTGAACACCGGGGAGCTGTTTTTT.

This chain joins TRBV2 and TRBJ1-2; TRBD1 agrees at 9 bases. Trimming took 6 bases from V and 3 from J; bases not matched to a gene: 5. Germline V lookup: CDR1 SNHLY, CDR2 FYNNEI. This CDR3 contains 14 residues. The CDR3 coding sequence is TGTGCCAGCAGGGGACAGGGAGCGCACTATGGCTACACCTTC. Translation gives CASRGQGAHYGYTF.

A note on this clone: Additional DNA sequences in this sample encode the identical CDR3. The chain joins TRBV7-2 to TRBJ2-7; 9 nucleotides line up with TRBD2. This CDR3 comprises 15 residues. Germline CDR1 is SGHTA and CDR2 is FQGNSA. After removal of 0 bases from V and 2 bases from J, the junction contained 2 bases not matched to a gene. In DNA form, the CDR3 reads TGTGCCAGCAGCTTAGCGGGGACTAGCCCCTACGAGCAGTACTTC. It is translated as CASSLAGTSPYEQYF.

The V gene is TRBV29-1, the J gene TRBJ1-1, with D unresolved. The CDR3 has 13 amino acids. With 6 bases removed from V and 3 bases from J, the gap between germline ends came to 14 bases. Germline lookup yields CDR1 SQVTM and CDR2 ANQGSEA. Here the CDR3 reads CSVATEGHTEAFF. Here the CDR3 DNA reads TGCAGCGTCGCTACTGAGGGTCACACTGAAGCTTTCTTT.

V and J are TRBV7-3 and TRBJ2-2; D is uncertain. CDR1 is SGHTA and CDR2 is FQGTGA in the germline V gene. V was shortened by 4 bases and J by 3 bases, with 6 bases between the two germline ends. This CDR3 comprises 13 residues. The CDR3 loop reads CASSSDYTGELFF. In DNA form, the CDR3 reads TGTGCCAGCAGCTCAGATTACACCGGGGAGCTGTTTTTT.

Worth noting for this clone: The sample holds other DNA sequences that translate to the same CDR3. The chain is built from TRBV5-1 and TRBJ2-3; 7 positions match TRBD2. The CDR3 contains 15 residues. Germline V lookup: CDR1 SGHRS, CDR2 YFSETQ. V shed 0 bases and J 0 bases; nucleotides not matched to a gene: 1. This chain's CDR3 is CASSLAGGSTDTQYF. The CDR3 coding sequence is TGCGCCAGCAGCTTGGCCGGGGGGAGCACAGATACGCAGTATTTT.

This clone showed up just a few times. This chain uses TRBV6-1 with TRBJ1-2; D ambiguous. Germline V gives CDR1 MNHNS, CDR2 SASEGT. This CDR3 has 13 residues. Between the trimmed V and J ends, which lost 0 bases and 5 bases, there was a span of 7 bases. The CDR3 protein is CASSEAGSYGYTF. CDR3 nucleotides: TGTGCCAGCAGTGAAGCGGGGTCTTATGGCTACACCTTC.

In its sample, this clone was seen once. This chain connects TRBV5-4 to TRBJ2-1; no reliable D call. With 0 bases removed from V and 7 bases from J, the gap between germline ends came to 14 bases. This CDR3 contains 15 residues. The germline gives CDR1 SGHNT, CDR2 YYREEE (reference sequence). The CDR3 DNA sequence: TGTGCCAGCAGCTTGGCGCGGTCCCTACTTAATGAGCAGTTCTTC. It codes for CASSLARSLLNEQFF. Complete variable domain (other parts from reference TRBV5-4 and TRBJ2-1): ETGVTQSPTHLIKTRGQQVTLRCSSQSGHNTVSWYQQALGQGPQFIFQYYREEENGRGNFPPRFSGLQFPNYSSELNVNALELDDSALYLCASSLARSLLNEQFFGPGTRLTVL.

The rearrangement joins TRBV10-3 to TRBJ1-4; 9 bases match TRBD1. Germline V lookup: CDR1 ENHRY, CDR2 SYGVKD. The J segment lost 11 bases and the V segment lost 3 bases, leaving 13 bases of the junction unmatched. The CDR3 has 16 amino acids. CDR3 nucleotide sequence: TGTGCCATCAGTGAAGGGCCCCCACAGGGGGCTGAGAAACTGTTTTTT. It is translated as CAISEGPPQGAEKLFF.

The CDR3: CAWSVMGGSNQPQHF. The CDR3 bases are TGTGCCTGGAGTGTAATGGGAGGGAGCAATCAGCCCCAGCATTTT. This chain connects TRBV30 to TRBJ1-5; D uncertain. V was pared by 0 bases and J by 1 base, with 10 bases between. CDR1 is GTSNPN, CDR2 SVGIG, per germline (reference sequence). CDR3 length: 15 residues.

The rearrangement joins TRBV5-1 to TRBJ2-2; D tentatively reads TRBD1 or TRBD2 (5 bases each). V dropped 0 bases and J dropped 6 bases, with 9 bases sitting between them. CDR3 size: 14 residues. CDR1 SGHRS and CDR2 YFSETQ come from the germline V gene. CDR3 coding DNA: TGCGCCAGCAGCTTGGCTGGGGACCCCGGGGAGCTGTTTTTT. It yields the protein CASSLAGDPGELFF.

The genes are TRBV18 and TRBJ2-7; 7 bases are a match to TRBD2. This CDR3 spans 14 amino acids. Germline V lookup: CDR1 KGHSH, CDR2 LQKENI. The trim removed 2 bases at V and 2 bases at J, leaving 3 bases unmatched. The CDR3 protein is CASSPMAGAYEQYF. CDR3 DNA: TGTGCCAGCTCACCAATGGCGGGAGCCTACGAGCAGTACTTC.

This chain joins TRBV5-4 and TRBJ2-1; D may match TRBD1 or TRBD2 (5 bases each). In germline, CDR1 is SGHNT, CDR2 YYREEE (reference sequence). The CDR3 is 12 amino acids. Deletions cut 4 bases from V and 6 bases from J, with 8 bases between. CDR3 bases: TGTGCCAGCAGCCGGGACCGCAATGAGCAGTTCTTC. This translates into CASSRDRNEQFF.

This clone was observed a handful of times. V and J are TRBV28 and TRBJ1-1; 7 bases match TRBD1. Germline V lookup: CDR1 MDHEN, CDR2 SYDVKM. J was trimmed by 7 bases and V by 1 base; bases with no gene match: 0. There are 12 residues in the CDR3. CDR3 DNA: TGTGCCAGCAGTTTATCAGGGGGTGAAGCTTTCTTT. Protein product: CASSLSGGEAFF. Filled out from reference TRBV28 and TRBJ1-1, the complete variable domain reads DVKVTQSSRYLVKRTGEKVFLECVQDMDHENMFWYRQDPGLGLRLIYFSYDVKMKEKGDIPEGYSVSREKKERFSLILESASTNQTSMYLCASSLSGGEAFFGQGTRLTVV.

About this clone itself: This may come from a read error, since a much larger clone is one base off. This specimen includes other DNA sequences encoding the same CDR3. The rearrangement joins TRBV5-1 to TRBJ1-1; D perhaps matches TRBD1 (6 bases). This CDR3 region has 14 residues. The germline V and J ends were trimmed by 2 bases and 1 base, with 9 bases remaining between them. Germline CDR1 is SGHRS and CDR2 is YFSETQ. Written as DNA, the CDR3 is TGCGCCAGCAGCTTAGGGGACAAGAACACTGAAGCTTTCTTT. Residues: CASSLGDKNTEAFF.

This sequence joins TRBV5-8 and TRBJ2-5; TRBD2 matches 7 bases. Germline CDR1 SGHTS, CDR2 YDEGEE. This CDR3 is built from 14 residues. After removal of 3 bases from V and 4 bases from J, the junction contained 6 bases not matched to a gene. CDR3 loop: CASSSGRIGETQYF. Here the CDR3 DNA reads TGTGCCAGCAGCTCCGGGAGGATCGGAGAGACCCAGTACTTC.

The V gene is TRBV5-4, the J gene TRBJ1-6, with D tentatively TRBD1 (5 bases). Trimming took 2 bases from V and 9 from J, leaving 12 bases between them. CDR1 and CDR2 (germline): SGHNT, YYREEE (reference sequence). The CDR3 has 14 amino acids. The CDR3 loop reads CASSLRSRGSPLHF. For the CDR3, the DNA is TGTGCCAGCAGCTTAAGGTCGAGGGGTTCACCCCTCCACTTT. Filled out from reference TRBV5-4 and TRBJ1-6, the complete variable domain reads ETGVTQSPTHLIKTRGQQVTLRCSSQSGHNTVSWYQQALGQGPQFIFQYYREEENGRGNFPPRFSGLQFPNYSSELNVNALELDDSALYLCASSLRSRGSPLHFGNGTRLTVT.

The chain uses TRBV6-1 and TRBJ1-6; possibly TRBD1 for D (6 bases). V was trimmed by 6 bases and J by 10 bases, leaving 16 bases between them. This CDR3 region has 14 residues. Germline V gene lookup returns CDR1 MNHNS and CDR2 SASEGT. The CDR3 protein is CASSLLQGRSPLHF. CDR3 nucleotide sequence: TGTGCCAGCAGCCTCCTCCAGGGGCGGTCACCCCTCCACTTT.

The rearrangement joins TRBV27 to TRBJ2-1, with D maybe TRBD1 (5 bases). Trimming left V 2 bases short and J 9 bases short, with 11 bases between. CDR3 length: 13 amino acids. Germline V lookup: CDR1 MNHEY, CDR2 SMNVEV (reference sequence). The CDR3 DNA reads TGTGCCAGCAGTTTAAAGGGGCTGGGTGAGCAGTTCTTC. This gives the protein CASSLKGLGEQFF.

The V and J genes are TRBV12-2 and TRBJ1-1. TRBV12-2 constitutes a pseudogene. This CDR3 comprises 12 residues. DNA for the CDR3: TGTGCAAGTCGCTTAGACAACACTGAAGCTTTCTTT. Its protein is CASRLDNTEAFF.

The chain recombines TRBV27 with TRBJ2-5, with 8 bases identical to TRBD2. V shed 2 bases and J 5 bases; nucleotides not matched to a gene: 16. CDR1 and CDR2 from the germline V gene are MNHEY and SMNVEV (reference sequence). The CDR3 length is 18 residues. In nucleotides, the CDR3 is TGTGCCAGCAGTTTACAGACGCCGGGACTAGGAATCTCGGAGACCCAGTACTTC. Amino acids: CASSLQTPGLGISETQYF.

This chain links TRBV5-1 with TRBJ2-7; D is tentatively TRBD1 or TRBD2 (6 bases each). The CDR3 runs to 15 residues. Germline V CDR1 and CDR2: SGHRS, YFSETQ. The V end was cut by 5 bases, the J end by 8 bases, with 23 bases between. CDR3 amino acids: CASRLSGGPVEKQYF. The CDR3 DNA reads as TGCGCCAGCAGGTTGTCTGGGGGGCCGGTTGAGAAGCAGTACTTC. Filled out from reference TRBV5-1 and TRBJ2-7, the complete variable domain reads KAGVTQTPRYLIKTRGQQVTLSCSPISGHRSVSWYQQTPGQGLQFLFEYFSETQRNKGNFPGRFSGRQFSNSRSEMNVSTLELGDSALYLCASRLSGGPVEKQYFGPGTRLTVT.

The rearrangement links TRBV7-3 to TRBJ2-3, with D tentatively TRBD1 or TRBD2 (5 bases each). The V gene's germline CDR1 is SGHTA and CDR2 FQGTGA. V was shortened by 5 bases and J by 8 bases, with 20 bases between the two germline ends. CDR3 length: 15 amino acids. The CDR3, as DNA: TGTGCCAGCAGCCTTAGTGGGTTTGGGGGAAGTACGCAGTATTTT. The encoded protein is CASSLSGFGGSTQYF. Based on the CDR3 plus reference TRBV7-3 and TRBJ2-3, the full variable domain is GAGVSQTPSNKVTEKGKYVELRCDPISGHTALYWYRQSLGQGPEFLIYFQGTGAADDSGLPNDRFFAVRPEGSVSTLKIQRTERGDSAVYLCASSLSGFGGSTQYFGPGTRLTVL.

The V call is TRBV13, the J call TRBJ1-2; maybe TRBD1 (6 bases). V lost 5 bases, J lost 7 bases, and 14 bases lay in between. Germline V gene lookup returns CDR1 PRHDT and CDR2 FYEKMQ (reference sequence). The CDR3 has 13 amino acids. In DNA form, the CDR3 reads TGTGCCAGCAGCCTCACAGGGTTAGCTGGCTACACCTTC. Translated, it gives CASSLTGLAGYTF.

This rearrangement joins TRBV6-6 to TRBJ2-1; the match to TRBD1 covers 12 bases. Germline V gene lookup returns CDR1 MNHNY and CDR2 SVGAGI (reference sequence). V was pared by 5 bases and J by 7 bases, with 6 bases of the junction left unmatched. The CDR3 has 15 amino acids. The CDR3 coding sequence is TGTGCCAGCAGTCGTCGGGACAGGGGGCTGAATGAGCAGTTCTTC. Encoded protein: CASSRRDRGLNEQFF.